Each of the 11 T cell receptor beta chains below was sequenced from the same sample in a study of shared clonotypes between healthy human individuals (dated by TCRdb to the early 2020s). The library was prepared using the immunoSEQ multiplex PCR assay. The immuneACCESS repertoire file appears here via TCRdb, limited to in-frame rearrangements. These files lack a portion of the clones; in checked studies, under half of the deficit traces to unresolved V genes, and the cause of the others is not known. For this sample the table gives 600,000 to 750,000 clones, of which about 90% were detected only once. The leading ten clones occupy 34% of the sample. Sample: memory CD8+ T cells from PBMCs. Per the publication, the cell subset or site label means: CD45RO+ cells pooled with CCR7-negative TemRA cells. The receptor set was obtained from a man aged 18 to 29 in good health. Some clones in this sample may be carry-over from other donors' samples.

CDR3 loop: CASSQDYPGTEAFF. CDR3 coding DNA: TGCGCCAGCAGCCAAGATTATCCGGGAACTGAAGCTTTCTTT. The gene calls are TRBV4-1 and TRBJ1-1; no reliable D call. Germline V CDR1 and CDR2: MGHRA, YSYEKL. The V and J ends lost 0 bases and 5 bases respectively, with 10 bases between them. CDR3 length: 14 amino acids.

The chain is built from TRBV28 and TRBJ2-5; a possible D gene is TRBD2 (6 bases). The V gene's germline CDR1 is MDHEN and CDR2 SYDVKM. Trimming stripped 6 bases from V and 5 bases from J, with 19 bases between. CDR3 size: 15 residues. The CDR3 bases are TGTGCCAGCAGCCCCCAGGACGCCCGGGGGGAGACCCAGTACTTC. This gives the protein CASSPQDARGETQYF.

The chain joins TRBV7-2 to TRBJ2-2; 14 bases agree with TRBD2. V lost 4 bases, J lost 3 bases, and 4 bases stayed unmatched. Germline CDR1 is SGHTA and CDR2 is FQGNSA. This CDR3 spans 17 amino acids. The CDR3, as DNA: TGTGCCAGCAGCTCTCGGACTAGCGGGAGGTACACCGGGGAGCTGTTTTTT. Amino acids: CASSSRTSGRYTGELFF.

The chain carries TRBV7-3 and TRBJ2-1; possibly TRBD1 for D (6 bases). Germline V gene data show CDR1 as SGHTA and CDR2 as FQGTGA. The CDR3 covers 12 residues. V lost 5 bases to trimming and J lost 12 bases, with 14 bases between them. Here the CDR3 reads CASSPDSEGQFF. The CDR3 region has the DNA TGTGCCAGCAGCCCGGACAGCGAGGGGCAGTTCTTC. Supplemented by reference TRBV7-3 and TRBJ2-1, the full variable domain reads GAGVSQTPSNKVTEKGKYVELRCDPISGHTALYWYRQSLGQGPEFLIYFQGTGAADDSGLPNDRFFAVRPEGSVSTLKIQRTERGDSAVYLCASSPDSEGQFFGPGTRLTVL.

The chain joins TRBV28 to TRBJ2-3, with D perhaps assigned TRBD1 or TRBD2 (5 bases each). The CDR3 is 17 residues long. Germline V gives CDR1 MDHEN, CDR2 SYDVKM. The V end lost 10 bases, the J end lost 0 bases, and 23 bases lay between the germline ends. CDR3 sequence reads: CATKHPGPTRSTDTQYF. The CDR3, as DNA: TGTGCCACCAAACACCCGGGGCCGACAAGGAGCACAGATACGCAGTATTTT.

This clone was found a few times. V usage is TRBV18 and J usage is TRBJ1-4; no definite D call. The V gene's germline CDR1 is KGHSH and CDR2 LQKENI. V was trimmed by 4 bases and J by 5 bases, leaving 2 bases between them. The CDR3 is 11 amino acids. CDR3 in amino acids: CASSQNEKLFF. The CDR3 region has the DNA TGTGCCAGCTCACAGAATGAAAAACTGTTTTTT.

The chain combines TRBV7-9 with TRBJ2-7; no reliable D call. Germline assignment: CDR1 SEHNR and CDR2 FQNEAQ (reference sequence). Trimming stripped 5 bases from V and 2 bases from J, with 13 bases between. The CDR3 has 14 amino acids. CDR3 residues: CASSPATSAYEQYF. The DNA for the CDR3 is TGTGCCAGCAGCCCAGCGACTTCTGCCTACGAGCAGTACTTC.

The genes are TRBV18 and TRBJ1-2, with 10 bases matching TRBD1. The CDR3 extends over 15 amino acids. The germline CDR1 and CDR2 sequences are KGHSH and LQKENI. V trimming: 3 bases; J trimming: 2 bases; junction bases outside the gene matches: 3. The CDR3 DNA follows: TGTGCCAGCTCACCCCTGGACAGGGGGAACTATGGCTACACCTTC. This gives the protein CASSPLDRGNYGYTF.

The chain combines TRBV5-6 with TRBJ2-7; TRBD2 matches at 10 bases. Germline V gives CDR1 SGHDT, CDR2 YYEEEE. The V gene end was trimmed by 4 bases and the J gene end by 6 bases; junction bases not matched to a gene: 10. The CDR3 length is 15 residues. CDR3 coding DNA: TGTGCCAGCAGCCGGGGTGGGCTAGCGGGAGTCGAGCAGTACTTC. Translating gives CASSRGGLAGVEQYF.

The chain carries TRBV7-7 and TRBJ1-5; tentatively, D is TRBD1 (6 bases). Trimming left V 5 bases short and J 7 bases short, with 15 bases between. The CDR3 totals 14 residues. The germline V gene has CDR1 SSHAT and CDR2 FNYEAQ (reference sequence). DNA of the CDR3: TGTGCCAGCAGCCGCCTAAGGGGGAACCAGCCCCAGCATTTT. Translation: CASSRLRGNQPQHF.

The rearrangement links TRBV7-2 to TRBJ2-2; TRBD2 matches 7 bases. V shed 5 bases, J shed 5 bases, and the junction held 8 bases outside the gene matches. The CDR3 length is 15 residues. Germline V lookup: CDR1 SGHTA, CDR2 FQGNSA. CDR3 in amino acids: CASSAGYGRTGELFF. The CDR3 DNA sequence: TGTGCCAGCAGCGCCGGGTACGGGAGGACCGGGGAGCTGTTTTTT. Drawing the rest from reference TRBV7-2 and TRBJ2-2, the complete variable domain is GAGVSQSPSNKVTEKGKDVELRCDPISGHTALYWYRQSLGQGLEFLIYFQGNSAPDKSGLPSDRFSAERTGGSVSTLTIQRTQQEDSAVYLCASSAGYGRTGELFFGEGSRLTVL.